The entry below gives a single T cell receptor beta chain sequence along with its context. Unique molecular identifiers were used to barcode this TCRbeta library. TCRdb ran MiXCR on the PCR reads and lists one entry per CDR3 protein. The sample holds roughly 200,000 distinct CDR3 sequences, around 6.8% seen once. This specimen comes from a study of T-cell reconstitution after alpha-beta-depleted transplantation in children. The germline V gene has CDR1 SSHAT and CDR2 FNYEAQ (reference sequence). V lost 0 bases to trimming and J lost 1 base, with 9 bases between them. The CDR3 spans 16 residues. V usage is TRBV7-7 and J usage is TRBJ2-2, with D possibly being TRBD1 (5 bases). The TCR originated in a human donor who donated a stem cell graft to a child with Wiskott-Aldrich syndrome. This sample comprised PBMCs from the stem cell graft donor, obtained from the stem cell graft. In nucleotides, the CDR3 is TGTGCCAGCAGCTTAGCGCGAACAGGGAACACCGGGGAGCTGTTTTTT. It encodes CASSLARTGNTGELFF. Complete variable domain (other parts from reference TRBV7-7 and TRBJ2-2): GAGVSQSPRYKVTKRGQDVTLRCDPISSHATLYWYQQALGQGPEFLTYFNYEAQPDKSGLPSDRFSAERPEGSISTLTIQRTEQRDSAMYRCASSLARTGNTGELFFGEGSRLTVL.